This entry describes one T cell receptor beta chain. This record belongs to a study of response to subunit inactivated influenza vaccine. Per the germline V gene, CDR1 is MNHNS and CDR2 is SASEGT. The CDR3 has 17 residues. The trim removed 6 bases at V and 0 bases at J, leaving 9 bases unmatched. TCRdb reanalysed the RT-PCR reads using MiXCR and keeps one entry per CDR3 protein. This table has some 550,000 distinct CDR3 sequences, less than 25% appearing once. The same data also went into a second study, on T cells expressing NK-cell markers. As that study records: Production of TCR beta cDNA relied on 5'RACE template switching with UMIs.

This sequence originates from a middle-aged man who received an inactivated influenza vaccine. Here the sequenced sample was CD4+ T cells sorted from PBMCs, taken less than 13 days after vaccination. The chain has TRBV6-1 and TRBJ2-3; TRBD1 matches at 10 bases. The CDR3, as DNA: TGTGCCAGCAGGCGGGACAGGGGCTTGGCTAGCACAGATACGCAGTATTTT. Amino acid sequence: CASRRDRGLASTDTQYF.